This T cell receptor beta chain was sequenced for a study of T cells in Graves' hyperthyroidism and ophthalmopathy. About the research overall: The initial diagnosis was the point when peripheral blood was collected, ahead of any treatment.

Study-level findings and limits: Blood also showed most of the thyroid clonotypes that were expanded above 0.001.

Criteria for exclusion of patients were uncontrolled infection, other autoimmune disease, pregnancy or lactation. A roughly 9.7 ml volume of fresh peripheral blood provided the PBMCs. Trimming pared 1 base from V and 7 bases from J, leaving 13 bases between. This CDR3 comprises 14 residues. Looked up from germline, CDR1 is LNHDA and CDR2 is SQIVND (reference sequence). The investigators amplified TCR beta CDR3 regions from RNA transcripts. First-round RT-PCR with HTBI primers amplified the TCR CDR3 region. TCRdb itself ran the multiplex PCR reads through MiXCR, one entry per CDR3 protein. The sample yields hundreds of thousands of distinct CDR3 sequences, roughly 40% seen once. On this clonotype: Its antigen is currently unknown.

The origin of this receptor is a man aged 18 to 35 with Graves' hyperthyroidism. The J gene is TRBJ1-2, the V gene TRBV19, with D perhaps matching TRBD1 (5 bases). The sample comprised blood. This CDR3 reads CASSIGQGGGGYTF. The CDR3 nucleotides are TGTGCCAGTAGTATAGGCCAGGGTGGCGGTGGCTACACCTTC.